The 9 T cell receptor beta chains reported below all come from one sample, sequenced in a study of cytomegalovirus exposure and HLA in healthy donors. The PCR ran on 60 Vbeta and 13 Jbeta primers. The data were produced by immunoSEQ multiplex PCR, yet TCRdb's version contains in-frame clones alone and is incomplete. The sample records 130,000 or so clones, about 8.5% being singletons. The source material was PBMCs. Receptors originate from a man aged 35 to 55 in good health and CMV-seronegative.

J is TRBJ2-2 and V is TRBV4-1; 8 bases map to TRBD2. V shed 1 base and J 5 bases; nucleotides not matched to a gene: 12. CDR3 length equals 18 residues. Per the germline V gene, CDR1 is MGHRA and CDR2 is YSYEKL. The CDR3, as DNA: TGCGCCAGCAGCCAAGGGTCGGCGGGGGGCTTGGGAACCGGGGAGCTGTTTTTT. Translation: CASSQGSAGGLGTGELFF.

A few counts support this clone. The V gene is TRBV10-3, the J gene TRBJ1-2; D remains unclear. Trimming left V 2 bases short and J 6 bases short, with 4 bases between. The CDR3 runs 11 residues. CDR1 and CDR2 from the germline V gene are ENHRY and SYGVKD. The CDR3 DNA reads TGTGCCATCAGTGAGGAGAATGGCTACACCTTC. Its protein product is CAISEENGYTF.

This clone was seen a few times. The genes are TRBV5-1 and TRBJ1-4, with no clear D. V gave up 0 bases and J gave up 5 bases, with 8 bases separating them. The CDR3 covers 14 residues. Germline-derived CDR1 and CDR2 are SGHRS and YFSETQ. CDR3 region: CASSLAGSNEKLFF. The CDR3 DNA reads as TGCGCCAGCAGCTTGGCCGGGAGCAATGAAAAACTGTTTTTT.

The genes are TRBV15 and TRBJ2-3; the D gene is possibly TRBD2 (5 bases). This CDR3 contains 13 residues. Germline V gives CDR1 LNHNV, CDR2 YYDKDF (reference sequence). The V and J ends lost 5 bases and 6 bases respectively, with 12 bases between them. CDR3 sequence: CATSPPSYDTQYF. In DNA, the CDR3 is TGTGCCACCAGCCCCCCTAGCTACGATACGCAGTATTTT.

This clone came up a few times. The chain uses TRBV6-1 and TRBJ1-3; D unclear. V lost 6 bases and J lost 2, with 11 bases in between. CDR3 length equals 14 residues. Germline V gives CDR1 MNHNS, CDR2 SASEGT. This CDR3 is CASRQTDTGNTIYF. The CDR3 nucleotides read TGTGCCAGCAGGCAAACAGATACTGGAAACACCATATATTTT.

V gene TRBV21-1 combines with J gene TRBJ2-6; the table gives TRBD1 as D, unverified against the DNA. TRBV21-1 represents a pseudogene. The length of the CDR3 is 17 residues. CDR3 protein: CASSKTLTGAGANVLTF. CDR3 in DNA: TGTGCCAGCAGCAAAACGCTTACAGGGGCTGGGGCCAACGTCCTGACTTTC.

The chain carries TRBV28 and TRBJ2-7, with D unresolved. Germline CDR1 and CDR2: MDHEN and SYDVKM. The CDR3 extends over 14 amino acids. The V end was cut by 7 bases, the J end by 5 bases, with 18 bases between. CDR3 loop: CASTRPGRHDEQYF. CDR3 bases: TGTGCCAGCACTCGGCCCGGCAGGCACGACGAGCAGTACTTC.

This clone was counted only a few times. The chain recombines TRBV5-6 with TRBJ2-5, with 7 bases matching TRBD1. Unmatched junction bases numbered 16, after V lost 3 bases and J lost 2 bases. Germline V gene lookup returns CDR1 SGHDT and CDR2 YYEEEE. The CDR3 is 18 amino acids. DNA for the CDR3: TGTGCCAGCAGCTCGACGGGAAAACAGGGGTGGGCACAAGAGACCCAGTACTTC. Its protein is CASSSTGKQGWAQETQYF. Complete variable domain (other parts from reference TRBV5-6 and TRBJ2-5): DAGVTQSPTHLIKTRGQQVTLRCSPKSGHDTVSWYQQALGQGPQFIFQYYEEEERQRGNFPDRFSGHQFPNYSSELNVNALLLGDSALYLCASSSTGKQGWAQETQYFGPGTRLLVL.

This clone was counted between two and nine times. The rearrangement joins TRBV9 to TRBJ2-3; TRBD1 might be the D (6 bases). Germline CDR1 SGDLS, CDR2 YYNGEE. The CDR3 is 15 residues long. V gave up 0 bases and J gave up 2 bases, with 10 bases separating them. The DNA of the CDR3 is TGTGCCAGCAGCGTAGTGGGACACTACACAGATACGCAGTATTTT. It yields the protein CASSVVGHYTDTQYF. The full variable domain, with the rest looked up from reference TRBV9 and TRBJ2-3, is DSGVTQTPKHLITATGQRVTLRCSPRSGDLSVYWYQQSLDQGLQFLIQYYNGEERAKGNILERFSAQQFPDLHSELNLSSLELGDSALYFCASSVVGHYTDTQYFGPGTRLTVL.